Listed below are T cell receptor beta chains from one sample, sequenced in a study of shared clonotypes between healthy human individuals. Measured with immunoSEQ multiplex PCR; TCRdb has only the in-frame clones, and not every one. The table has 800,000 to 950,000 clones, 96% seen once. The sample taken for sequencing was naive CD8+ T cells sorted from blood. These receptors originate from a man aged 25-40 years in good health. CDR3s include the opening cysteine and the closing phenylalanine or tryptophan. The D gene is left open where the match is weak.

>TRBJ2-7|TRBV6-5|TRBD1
CASSRTGTYEQYF
TGTGCCAGCAGTCGGACAGGGACCTACGAGCAGTACTTC
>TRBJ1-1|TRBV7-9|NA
CASSAALGFTEAFF
TGTGCCAGCAGTGCCGCCCTGGGGTTCACTGAAGCTTTCTTT
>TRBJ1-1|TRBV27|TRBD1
CASRLTGGNTEAFF
TGTGCCAGCCGTTTGACAGGGGGGAACACTGAAGCTTTCTTT
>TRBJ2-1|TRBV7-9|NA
CASSYPRSSYNEQFF
TGTGCCAGCAGCTACCCCCGGAGCTCCTACAATGAGCAGTTCTTC
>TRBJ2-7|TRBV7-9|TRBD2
CASSPPLLAGGSYEQYF
TGTGCCAGCAGCCCACCTCTACTAGCGGGAGGGTCCTACGAGCAGTACTTC
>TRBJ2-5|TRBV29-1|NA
CSVEGWRRSGGRIETQYF
TGCAGCGTTGAGGGTTGGCGACGAAGTGGGGGGAGGATAGAGACCCAGTACTTC
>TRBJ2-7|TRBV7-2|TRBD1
CASSLASGTGNYEQYF
TGTGCCAGCAGCCTCGCTTCCGGGACAGGGAACTACGAGCAGTACTTC
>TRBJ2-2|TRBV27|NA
CASSQFNTGELFF
TGTGCCAGCAGCCAATTCAACACCGGGGAGCTGTTTTTT
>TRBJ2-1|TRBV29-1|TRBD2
CSVERLAGVGEQFF
TGCAGCGTTGAACGGCTAGCGGGAGTCGGTGAGCAGTTCTTC
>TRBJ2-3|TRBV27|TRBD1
CASSFGQGVFTDTQYF
TGTGCCAGCAGTTTCGGGCAGGGGGTATTCACAGATACGCAGTATTTT
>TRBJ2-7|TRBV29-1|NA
CSVEIRRTPDGSYEQYF
TGCAGCGTTGAAATCCGGAGAACTCCAGATGGCTCCTACGAGCAGTACTTC
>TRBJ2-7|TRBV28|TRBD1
CASSMGQGAYEQYF
TGTGCCAGCAGTATGGGACAGGGGGCCTACGAGCAGTACTTC
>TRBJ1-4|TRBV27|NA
CASSFGAREKLFF
TGTGCCAGCAGTTTCGGTGCTCGGGAAAAACTGTTTTTT
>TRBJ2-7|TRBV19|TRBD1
CASSIVGTGNEQYF
TGTGCCAGTAGTATAGTGGGGACAGGGAACGAGCAGTACTTC
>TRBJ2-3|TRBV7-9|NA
CASGSWDTDTQYF
TGTGCTTCTGGATCTTGGGACACAGATACGCAGTATTTT
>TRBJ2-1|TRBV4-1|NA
CASSQEGLFGVEQFF
TGCGCCAGCAGCCAAGAGGGACTGTTTGGGGTAGAGCAGTTCTTC
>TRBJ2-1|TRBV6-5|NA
CASTKLNGNEQFF
TGTGCCAGCACCAAACTAAACGGGAATGAGCAGTTCTTC